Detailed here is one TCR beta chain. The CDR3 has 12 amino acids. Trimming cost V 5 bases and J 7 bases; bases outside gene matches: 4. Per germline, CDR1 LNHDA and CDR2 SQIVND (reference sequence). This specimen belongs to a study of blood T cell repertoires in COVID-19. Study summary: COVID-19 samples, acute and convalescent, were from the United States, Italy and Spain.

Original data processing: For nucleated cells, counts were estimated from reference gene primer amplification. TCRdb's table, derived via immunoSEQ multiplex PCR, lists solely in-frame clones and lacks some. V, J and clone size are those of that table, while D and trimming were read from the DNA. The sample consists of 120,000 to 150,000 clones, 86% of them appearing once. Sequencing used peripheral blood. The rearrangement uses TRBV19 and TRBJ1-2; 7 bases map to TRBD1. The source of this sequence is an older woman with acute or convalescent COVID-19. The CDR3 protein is CASSFQGGGYTF. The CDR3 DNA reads TGTGCCAGTAGTTTCCAGGGGGGTGGCTACACCTTC.